The TCR beta chain under discussion was sequenced for a study of regulatory and conventional T cells in RAG deficiency. This CDR3 has 16 residues. Germline V lookup: CDR1 MNHEY, CDR2 SVGAGI. The V end lost 0 bases, the J end lost 6 bases, and 16 bases lay between the germline ends. Blood CD4+ CD25-low CD127-high conventional T cells supplied the genomic DNA template. Broader study findings: RAG-deficient patients showed markedly lower Shannon entropy and higher Simpson indices than control T-cell subsets. Other subsets showed roughly 10-fold reductions, but Treg unique TCR beta sequences fell 95 to 100-fold in these patients.

In its sample, this clone was seen once. The antigen is not known. Here immunoSEQ multiplex PCR was the method, and the copy in TCRdb shows in-frame clones only, minus some. The data hold just over 30,000 clones, with approximately 96% observed a single time. The data also belong to a second study, concerning regulatory T cells. That paper notes: The PCR used 52 TRBV and 13 TRBJ primers. Skewed V and J usage and few unique V-J pairs marked patient repertoires, most in Tregs.

This receptor was identified in a human donor in good health. The rearrangement uses TRBV6-5 and TRBJ2-3, with a possible D match to TRBD1 (5 bases). The source material was CD25- CD4+ T cells sorted from blood. The CDR3 spells CASSYSFGRAADTQYF. CDR3 sequence (DNA): TGTGCCAGCAGTTACTCTTTCGGCAGGGCCGCGGATACGCAGTATTTT.